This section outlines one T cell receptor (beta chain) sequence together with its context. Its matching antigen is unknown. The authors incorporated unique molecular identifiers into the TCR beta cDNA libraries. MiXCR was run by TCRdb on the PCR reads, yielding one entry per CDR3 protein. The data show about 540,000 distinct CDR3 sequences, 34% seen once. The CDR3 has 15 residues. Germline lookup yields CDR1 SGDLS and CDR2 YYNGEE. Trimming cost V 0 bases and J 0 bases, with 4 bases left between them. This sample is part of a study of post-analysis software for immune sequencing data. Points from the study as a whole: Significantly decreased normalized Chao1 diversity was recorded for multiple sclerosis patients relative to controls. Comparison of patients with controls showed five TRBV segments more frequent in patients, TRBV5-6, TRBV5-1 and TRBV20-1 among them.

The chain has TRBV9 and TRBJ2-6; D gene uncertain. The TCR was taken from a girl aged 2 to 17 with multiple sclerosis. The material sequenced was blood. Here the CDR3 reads CASSVGVSGANVLTF. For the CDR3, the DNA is TGTGCCAGCAGCGTAGGGGTCTCTGGGGCCAACGTCCTGACTTTC. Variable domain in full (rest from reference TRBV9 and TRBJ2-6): DSGVTQTPKHLITATGQRVTLRCSPRSGDLSVYWYQQSLDQGLQFLIQYYNGEERAKGNILERFSAQQFPDLHSELNLSSLELGDSALYFCASSVGVSGANVLTFGAGSRLTVL.